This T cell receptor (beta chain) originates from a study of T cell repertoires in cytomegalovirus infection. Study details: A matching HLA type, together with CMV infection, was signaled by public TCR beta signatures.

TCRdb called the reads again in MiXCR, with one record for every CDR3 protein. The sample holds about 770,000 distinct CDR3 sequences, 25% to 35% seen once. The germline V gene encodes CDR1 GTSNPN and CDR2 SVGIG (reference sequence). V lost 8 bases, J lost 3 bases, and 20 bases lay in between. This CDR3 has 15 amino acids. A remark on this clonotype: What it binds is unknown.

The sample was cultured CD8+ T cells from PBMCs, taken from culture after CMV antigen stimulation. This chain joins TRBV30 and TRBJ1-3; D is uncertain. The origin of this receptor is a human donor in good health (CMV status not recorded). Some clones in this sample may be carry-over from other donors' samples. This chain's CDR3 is CADKLGGYYGNTIYF. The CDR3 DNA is TGTGCCGACAAACTGGGAGGGTATTATGGAAACACCATATATTTT.